The clone carrying this T cell receptor (beta chain) has a count of ten or more. The authors' processing: Ranging from about 23,224 to 700,000, TCR counts per sample had a median value of around 92,000. TCRdb itself ran the RACE reads through MiXCR, one entry per CDR3 protein. The V and J calls, along with clone size, are taken from TCRdb and not from the paper's own processing. Altogether about 82,000 distinct CDR3 sequences are present, approximately 8% being singletons, with the ten largest covering 1.5% to 1.7%. The sample originates from a study of human T cells and chemical hapten exposure. Time point: healthy volunteer bleed at 6 weeks. The authors extracted total RNA from unfractionated whole blood. What was sequenced was whole blood. The clonotype was recovered from a male donor in good health. Some clones in this sample may be carry-over from other donors' samples.

CDR3 DNA sequence: TGTGCCAGCTCACGGACAGGAAACTATAATGAAAAACTGTTTTTT. It yields the protein CASSRTGNYNEKLFF. The V call is TRBV18, the J call TRBJ1-4; 7 positions match TRBD1. The length of the CDR3 is 15 residues. The J segment lost 4 bases and the V segment lost 4 bases, leaving 6 bases of the junction unmatched. CDR1 KGHSH and CDR2 LQKENI come from the germline V gene.